Below, 27 T cell receptor beta chains from the same sample are listed, as sequenced in a study of blood T cells in healthy people across ages. Together with a sample-barcoded 5' primer, a J-beta primer mix was included in a second PCR lasting roughly 6 to 12 cycles. TCRdb re-analysed the 5' RACE reads in MiXCR, keeping a single row per CDR3 protein. This table holds 600,000 to 650,000 distinct CDR3 sequences, about 54% found once. The sequenced sample consisted of blood. The receptors come from a man between 60 and 70 years old in good health.

This clonotype was found once. This chain links TRBV6-6 with TRBJ2-7, with D possibly being TRBD1 (5 bases). Looked up from germline, CDR1 is MNHNY and CDR2 is SVGAGI (reference sequence). This CDR3 region has 13 residues. Trimming stripped 6 bases from V and 3 bases from J, with 12 bases between. The CDR3 protein is CASRLTANYEQYF. The CDR3 nucleotides read TGTGCCAGCAGACTGACAGCGAACTACGAGCAGTACTTC.

This sequence joins TRBV29-1 and TRBJ1-5; 10 nucleotides agree with TRBD1. This CDR3 comprises 14 residues. Germline-derived CDR1 and CDR2 are SQVTM and ANQGSEA. Trimming at V came to 5 bases and at J to 7 bases, leaving 8 bases not matched to a gene. The CDR3 sequence: CSVTGQGLGQPQHF. DNA of the CDR3: TGCAGCGTTACGGGACAGGGGCTTGGCCAGCCCCAGCATTTT.

The rearrangement uses TRBV3-1 and TRBJ2-6; 7 nucleotides align to TRBD2. This CDR3 comprises 17 residues. Germline CDR1 reads LGHDT; CDR2 reads YNNKEL (reference sequence). Germline trimming cut 5 bases from V and 1 base from J; bases unmatched to any gene: 8. CDR3 protein: CASSFSGPRSGANVLTF. As DNA, the CDR3 is TGTGCCAGCAGCTTTAGCGGGCCAAGATCTGGGGCCAACGTCCTGACTTTC.

V usage is TRBV6-5 and J usage is TRBJ1-2; D not resolved. The germline V and J ends were trimmed by 5 bases and 1 base, with 8 bases remaining between them. Germline V gene lookup returns CDR1 MNHEY and CDR2 SVGAGI. The CDR3 runs to 13 residues. CDR3 in DNA: TGTGCCAGCAGTGACGGGCATAACTATGGCTACACCTTC. This gives the protein CASSDGHNYGYTF.

This chain links TRBV9 with TRBJ2-1; no reliable D call. The V gene lost 2 bases and the J gene lost 7 bases, with 13 bases spanning the gap. This CDR3 has 14 residues. Germline assignment: CDR1 SGDLS and CDR2 YYNGEE. The CDR3 loop is CASSVGLDFNEQFF. DNA of the CDR3: TGTGCCAGCAGCGTCGGGCTAGATTTTAATGAGCAGTTCTTC.

This chain joins TRBV10-3 and TRBJ2-1; no clear D gene. V shed 10 bases and J shed 6 bases, with 10 bases lying between them. The CDR3 length is 11 residues. Per germline, CDR1 ENHRY and CDR2 SYGVKD. Here the CDR3 DNA reads TGTGCCACACTCCAACTCAATGAGCAGTTCTTC. Protein sequence: CATLQLNEQFF.

This clonotype was seen at least ten times. The chain is built from TRBV20-1 and TRBJ1-2; 7 bases are a match to TRBD1. Germline loops: CDR1 DFQATT, CDR2 SNEGSKA (reference sequence). The CDR3 length is 14 residues. The V and J ends lost 0 bases and 5 bases, in that order; junction bases with no gene match: 6. CDR3 loop: CSARDPQGGYGYTF. In DNA, the CDR3 is TGCAGTGCTAGAGATCCGCAGGGGGGGTATGGCTACACCTTC.

This chain connects TRBV29-1 to TRBJ2-1; 7 bases map to TRBD2. Germline CDR1 is SQVTM and CDR2 is ANQGSEA. The CDR3 loop spans 15 amino acids. Germline trimming cut 4 bases from V and 1 base from J; bases unmatched to any gene: 7. CDR3 loop: CSVVGVGGSYNEQFF. The CDR3 DNA reads TGCAGCGTTGTGGGGGTCGGGGGGTCCTACAATGAGCAGTTCTTC.

V and J are TRBV5-1 and TRBJ2-1; 14 bases fit TRBD2. Germline V gives CDR1 SGHRS, CDR2 YFSETQ. J was trimmed by 2 bases and V by 3 bases; bases with no gene match: 7. This CDR3 spans 18 amino acids. CDR3 sequence: CASSSGTSGGPPYNEQFF. DNA of the CDR3: TGCGCCAGCAGCTCTGGGACTAGCGGGGGCCCACCCTACAATGAGCAGTTCTTC.

This rearrangement joins TRBV6-5 to TRBJ1-2; no clear D. V was cut by 4 bases and J by 2 bases, with 11 bases left in between. This CDR3 is 14 amino acids long. Germline V gene lookup returns CDR1 MNHEY and CDR2 SVGAGI. CDR3 nucleotides: TGTGCCAGCAGTTCTGACCTCTGGAACTATGGCTACACCTTC. It yields the protein CASSSDLWNYGYTF.

This clonotype turned up a few times. This chain connects TRBV20-1 to TRBJ2-1; 9 bases agree with TRBD2. The CDR3 consists of 16 residues. Germline V gene data show CDR1 as DFQATT and CDR2 as SNEGSKA (reference sequence). J lost 0 bases, V lost 5 bases, and 8 bases had no gene match. CDR3 bases: TGCAGTGCTGGAAATAGCGGGGGCCCCTCCTACAATGAGCAGTTCTTC. Its translation: CSAGNSGGPSYNEQFF.

The chain recombines TRBV7-8 with TRBJ1-5; D uncertain. V lost 3 bases to trimming and J lost 5 bases, with 20 bases between them. CDR3 length equals 17 residues. The germline CDR1 and CDR2 sequences are SGHVS and FQNEAQ. CDR3 in amino acids: CASSLYGRVRRYQPQHF. In nucleotides, the CDR3 is TGTGCCAGCAGCTTGTATGGGCGGGTCCGACGCTATCAGCCCCAGCATTTT.

V gene TRBV9 combines with J gene TRBJ2-3; TRBD2 matches at 8 bases. There are 15 residues in the CDR3. Looked up from germline, CDR1 is SGDLS and CDR2 is YYNGEE. J lost 4 bases, V lost 9 bases, and 13 bases had no gene match. The CDR3 DNA reads as TGTGCCATACCCGGGCAAGCGGGGGATTCAGATACGCAGTATTTT. It translates to CAIPGQAGDSDTQYF.

The V gene is TRBV9, the J gene TRBJ2-2; perhaps TRBD1 as D (6 bases). The CDR3 is 14 amino acids. The germline V and J ends were trimmed by 10 bases and 0 bases, with 13 bases remaining between them. Germline loops: CDR1 SGDLS, CDR2 YYNGEE. In DNA, the CDR3 is TGTGCCTCCAACAGGGAGTCGAACACCGGGGAGCTGTTTTTT. Protein product: CASNRESNTGELFF.

J is TRBJ2-7 and V is TRBV29-1; 11 bases are shared with TRBD2. Germline V CDR1 and CDR2: SQVTM, ANQGSEA. This CDR3 spans 14 amino acids. Germline trimming cut 7 bases from V and 7 bases from J; bases unmatched to any gene: 12. The CDR3 sequence is CSAKTSGGRNEQYF. CDR3 DNA: TGCAGCGCCAAAACTAGCGGGGGACGCAATGAGCAGTACTTC.

This clonotype was observed a handful of times. The chain uses TRBV6-5 and TRBJ2-5, with D unclear. V shed 4 bases and J shed 7 bases, with 10 bases lying between them. This CDR3 region has 12 residues. Germline assignment: CDR1 MNHEY and CDR2 SVGAGI. CDR3 DNA: TGTGCCAGCAGTTCGAGCCGGGCGACCCAGTACTTC. Its translation is CASSSSRATQYF.

This chain links TRBV2 with TRBJ1-2; 7 bases agree with TRBD1. V dropped 4 bases and J dropped 4; count of bases not matched to a gene: 9. Germline lookup yields CDR1 SNHLY and CDR2 FYNNEI. CDR3 size: 15 residues. The CDR3 loop reads CASSAGPGGGYGYTF. The CDR3 DNA is TGTGCCAGCAGTGCCGGGCCAGGGGGGGGCTATGGCTACACCTTC. The entire variable domain, with the rest obtained from reference TRBV2 and TRBJ1-2, is as follows: EPEVTQTPSHQVTQMGQEVILRCVPISNHLYFYWYRQILGQKVEFLVSFYNNEISEKSEIFDDQFSVERPDGSNFTLKIRSTKLEDSAMYFCASSAGPGGGYGYTFGSGTRLTVV.

The chain recombines TRBV7-9 with TRBJ2-7, with 9 bases identical to TRBD1. With the DNA end fitting TRBJ2-5 better, the J assignment may be wrong. CDR3 length: 15 amino acids. Germline V CDR1 and CDR2: SEHNR, FQNEAQ (reference sequence). CDR3 loop: CASSSRDRVPETQYF. The CDR3 bases are TGTGCCAGCAGCTCCCGGGACAGGGTCCCGGAGACCCAGTACTTC.

This clonotype was seen a few times. V usage is TRBV28 and J usage is TRBJ2-1, with D maybe TRBD1 (5 bases). The CDR3 loop spans 13 amino acids. Germline values: CDR1 MDHEN, CDR2 SYDVKM. Trimming removed 6 bases at V and 7 bases at J, with 13 bases between. This CDR3 reads CASRPQGLNEQFF. DNA of the CDR3: TGTGCCAGCAGACCTCAGGGATTGAATGAGCAGTTCTTC.

The J gene is TRBJ2-5, the V gene TRBV10-1, with a weak D call TRBD1 (6 bases). From germline, CDR1 is WNHNN and CDR2 SYGVQD (reference sequence). The CDR3 has 13 amino acids. V was trimmed by 4 bases and J by 11 bases, leaving 17 bases between them. CDR3 sequence (DNA): TGCGCCAGCAGTGCCAGGACAGATACTACGCAGTACTTC. Encoded protein: CASSARTDTTQYF.

The sample holds a few counts of this clonotype. The chain employs TRBV11-2 and TRBJ2-5; D may match TRBD1 or TRBD2 (5 bases each). Per germline, CDR1 SGHAT and CDR2 FQNNGV. The CDR3 length is 14 residues. Between the trimmed V and J ends, which lost 2 bases and 9 bases, there was a span of 16 bases. The CDR3 is CASSLSPGPRAQYF. The CDR3 DNA reads TGTGCCAGCAGCTTAAGCCCGGGACCCCGGGCCCAGTACTTC.

The V and J genes are TRBV6-5 and TRBJ1-5; D not certain. The CDR3 runs 13 residues. Germline V lookup: CDR1 MNHEY, CDR2 SVGAGI. The germline V and J ends were trimmed by 8 bases and 6 bases, with 14 bases remaining between them. CDR3 loop: CASAPRIGQPQHF. In DNA, the CDR3 is TGTGCCAGCGCTCCGCGTATCGGTCAGCCCCAGCATTTT.

This chain joins TRBV6-1 and TRBJ2-5, with 8 bases that match TRBD1. The germline gives CDR1 MNHNS, CDR2 SASEGT. The CDR3 extends over 15 amino acids. Losses at the gene ends were 4 bases for V and 4 bases for J; bases not matched to a gene: 8. CDR3 loop: CASSGSGGRGETQYF. DNA of the CDR3: TGTGCCAGCAGTGGGTCAGGGGGCAGAGGAGAGACCCAGTACTTC.

The chain couples TRBV20-1 to TRBJ1-1; a weak D match, TRBD1 (5 bases). The CDR3 runs to 13 residues. Germline loops: CDR1 DFQATT, CDR2 SNEGSKA (reference sequence). V lost 2 bases and J 2 bases, leaving 9 bases between the germline ends. CDR3 DNA sequence: TGCAGTGCTAGATCGACAGCTAACACTGAAGCTTTCTTT. Translated, it gives CSARSTANTEAFF.

The rearrangement uses TRBV7-2 and TRBJ2-3, with D possibly matching TRBD2 (6 bases). The CDR3 is 17 amino acids. CDR1 is SGHTA, CDR2 FQGNSA, per germline. V was pared by 2 bases and J by 4 bases, with 19 bases between. The CDR3 DNA sequence: TGTGCCAGCAGCTTACAGGGCGGTGGCGGGGTGGCAGATACGCAGTATTTT. Amino acid sequence: CASSLQGGGGVADTQYF.

The chain recombines TRBV19 with TRBJ2-1; 8 bases line up with TRBD2. Germline CDR1 LNHDA, CDR2 SQIVND (reference sequence). V lost 5 bases and J lost 6; bases outside the gene matches: 15. The CDR3 is 17 amino acids. The CDR3 is CASSPISGTSEGNEQFF. In DNA, the CDR3 is TGTGCCAGTAGTCCAATTTCCGGGACTAGTGAGGGCAATGAGCAGTTCTTC.

The CDR3 nucleotides read TGTGCCAGCAGCCAAGATTGGGGACTAGCCACAGATACGCAGTATTTT. Protein sequence: CASSQDWGLATDTQYF. This sequence joins TRBV3-1 and TRBJ2-3; 9 bases fit TRBD2. J gave up 2 bases and V 0 bases, and 3 bases lay outside the gene matches. Germline CDR1 is LGHDT and CDR2 is YNNKEL (reference sequence). The length of the CDR3 is 16 residues.